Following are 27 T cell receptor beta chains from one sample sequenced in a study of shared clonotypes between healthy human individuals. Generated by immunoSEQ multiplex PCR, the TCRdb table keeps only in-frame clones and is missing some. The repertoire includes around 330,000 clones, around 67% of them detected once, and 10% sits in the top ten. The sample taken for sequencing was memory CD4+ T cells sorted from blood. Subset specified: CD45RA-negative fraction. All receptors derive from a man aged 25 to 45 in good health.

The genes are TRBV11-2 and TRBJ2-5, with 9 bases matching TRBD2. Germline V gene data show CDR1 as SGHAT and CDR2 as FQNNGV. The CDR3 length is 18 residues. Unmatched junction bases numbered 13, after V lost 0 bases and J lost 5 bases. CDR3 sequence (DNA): TGTGCCAGCAGCTTAGAGGGCCTATGGCTAGCGGGACAGGAGACCCAGTACTTC. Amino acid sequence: CASSLEGLWLAGQETQYF.

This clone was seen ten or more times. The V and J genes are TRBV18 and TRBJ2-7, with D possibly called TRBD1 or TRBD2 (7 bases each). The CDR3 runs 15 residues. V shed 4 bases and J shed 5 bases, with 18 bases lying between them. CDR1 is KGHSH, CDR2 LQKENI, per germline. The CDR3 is CASSQSGTAGNEQYF. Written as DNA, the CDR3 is TGTGCCAGCTCACAGAGCGGGACAGCCGGCAACGAGCAGTACTTC.

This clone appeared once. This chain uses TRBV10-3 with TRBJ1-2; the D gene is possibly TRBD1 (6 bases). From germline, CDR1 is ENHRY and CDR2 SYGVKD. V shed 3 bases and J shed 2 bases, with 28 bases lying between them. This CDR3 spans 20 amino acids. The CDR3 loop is CAISEPPGSAGAKINYGYTF. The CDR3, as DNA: TGTGCCATCAGTGAACCCCCCGGCTCGGCAGGGGCCAAAATCAACTATGGCTACACCTTC.

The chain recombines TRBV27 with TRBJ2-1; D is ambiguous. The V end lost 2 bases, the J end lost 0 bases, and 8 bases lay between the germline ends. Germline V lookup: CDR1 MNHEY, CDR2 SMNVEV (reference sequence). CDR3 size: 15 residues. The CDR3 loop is CASSLGRNSYNEQFF. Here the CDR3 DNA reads TGTGCCAGCAGTTTAGGTAGGAACTCCTACAATGAGCAGTTCTTC.

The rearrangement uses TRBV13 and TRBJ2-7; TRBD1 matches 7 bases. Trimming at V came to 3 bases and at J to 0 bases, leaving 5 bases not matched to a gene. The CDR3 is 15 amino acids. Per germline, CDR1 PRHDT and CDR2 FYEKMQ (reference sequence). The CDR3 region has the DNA TGTGCCAGCAGCTTCGGGGCAGGGGGCTCCTACGAGCAGTACTTC. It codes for CASSFGAGGSYEQYF.

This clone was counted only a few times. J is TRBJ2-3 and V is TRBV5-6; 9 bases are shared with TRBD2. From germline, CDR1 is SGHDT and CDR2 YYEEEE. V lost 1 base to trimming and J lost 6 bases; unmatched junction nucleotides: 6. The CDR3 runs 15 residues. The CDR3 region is CASSLFASGTDTQYF. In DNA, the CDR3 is TGTGCCAGCAGCTTGTTTGCTAGCGGGACTGATACGCAGTATTTT.

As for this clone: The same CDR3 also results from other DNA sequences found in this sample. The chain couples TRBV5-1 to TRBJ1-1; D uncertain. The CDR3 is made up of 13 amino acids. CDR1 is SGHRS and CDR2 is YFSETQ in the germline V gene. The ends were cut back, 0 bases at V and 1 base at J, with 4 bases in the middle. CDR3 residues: CASSLAGNTEAFF. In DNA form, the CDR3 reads TGCGCCAGCAGCTTGGCGGGGAACACTGAAGCTTTCTTT.

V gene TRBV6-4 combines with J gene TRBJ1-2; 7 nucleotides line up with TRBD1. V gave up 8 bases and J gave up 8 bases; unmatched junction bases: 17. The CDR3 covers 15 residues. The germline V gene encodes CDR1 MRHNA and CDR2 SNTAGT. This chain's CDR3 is CASSLNPTGSGGYTF. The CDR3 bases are TGTGCCAGCTCCTTGAACCCGACAGGGTCGGGAGGCTACACCTTC.

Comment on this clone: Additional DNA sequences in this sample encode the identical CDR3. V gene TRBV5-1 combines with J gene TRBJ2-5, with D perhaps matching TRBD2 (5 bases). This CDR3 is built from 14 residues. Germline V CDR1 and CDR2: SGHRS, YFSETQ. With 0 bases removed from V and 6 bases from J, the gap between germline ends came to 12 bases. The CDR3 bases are TGCGCCAGCAGCTTGGTTTCTAGCCTAAAGACCCAGTACTTC. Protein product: CASSLVSSLKTQYF.

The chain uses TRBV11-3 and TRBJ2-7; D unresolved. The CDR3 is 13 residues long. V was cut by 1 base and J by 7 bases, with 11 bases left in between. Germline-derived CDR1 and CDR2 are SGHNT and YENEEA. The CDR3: CASSLVGFGEQYF. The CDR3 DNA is TGTGCCAGCAGCTTAGTGGGATTCGGGGAGCAGTACTTC.

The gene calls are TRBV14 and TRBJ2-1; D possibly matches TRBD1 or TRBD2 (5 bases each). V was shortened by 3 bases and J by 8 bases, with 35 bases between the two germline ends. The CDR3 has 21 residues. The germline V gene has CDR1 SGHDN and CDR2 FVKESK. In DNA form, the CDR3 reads TGTGCCAGCAGCCAGCAAAAAGTCAGTCATTTTTTCGGGGCTCCTCCGGATGAGCAGTTCTTC. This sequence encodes CASSQQKVSHFFGAPPDEQFF.

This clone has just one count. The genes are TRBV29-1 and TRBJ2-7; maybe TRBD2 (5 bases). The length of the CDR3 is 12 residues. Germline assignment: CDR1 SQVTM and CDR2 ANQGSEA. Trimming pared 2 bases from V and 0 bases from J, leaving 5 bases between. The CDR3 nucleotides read TGCAGCGTTGAACGGGACTCCTACGAGCAGTACTTC. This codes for CSVERDSYEQYF.

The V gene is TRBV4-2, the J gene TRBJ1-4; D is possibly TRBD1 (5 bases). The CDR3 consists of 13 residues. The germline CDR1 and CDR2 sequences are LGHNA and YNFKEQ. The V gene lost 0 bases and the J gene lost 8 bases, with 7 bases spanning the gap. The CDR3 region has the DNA TGTGCCAGCAGCCAAGATGAGGGGGAAAAACTGTTTTTT. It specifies CASSQDEGEKLFF.

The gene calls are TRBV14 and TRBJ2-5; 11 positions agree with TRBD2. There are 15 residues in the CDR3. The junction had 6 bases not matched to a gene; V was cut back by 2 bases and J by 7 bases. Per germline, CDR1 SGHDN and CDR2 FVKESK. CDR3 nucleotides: TGTGCCAGCAGCCAACCTACTAGCGGGAGTTTGACCCAGTACTTC. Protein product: CASSQPTSGSLTQYF. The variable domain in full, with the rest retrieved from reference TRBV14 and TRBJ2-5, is EAGVTQFPSHSVIEKGQTVTLRCDPISGHDNLYWYRRVMGKEIKFLLHFVKESKQDESGMPNNRFLAERTGGTYSTLKVQPAELEDSGVYFCASSQPTSGSLTQYFGPGTRLLVL.

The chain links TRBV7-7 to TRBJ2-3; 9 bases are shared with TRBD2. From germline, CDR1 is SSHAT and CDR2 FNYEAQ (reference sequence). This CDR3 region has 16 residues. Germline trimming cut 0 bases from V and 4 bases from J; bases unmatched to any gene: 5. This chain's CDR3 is CASSLAGGRGADTQYF. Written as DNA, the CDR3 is TGTGCCAGCAGCTTAGCTGGCGGGAGGGGGGCAGATACGCAGTATTTT.

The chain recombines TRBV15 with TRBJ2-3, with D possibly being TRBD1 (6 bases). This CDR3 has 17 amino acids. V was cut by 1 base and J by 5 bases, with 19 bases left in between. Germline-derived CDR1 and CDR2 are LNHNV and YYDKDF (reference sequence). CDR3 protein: CATSRGGIGGRKDTQYF. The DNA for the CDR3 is TGTGCCACCAGCAGAGGTGGGATAGGGGGTCGGAAAGATACGCAGTATTTT.

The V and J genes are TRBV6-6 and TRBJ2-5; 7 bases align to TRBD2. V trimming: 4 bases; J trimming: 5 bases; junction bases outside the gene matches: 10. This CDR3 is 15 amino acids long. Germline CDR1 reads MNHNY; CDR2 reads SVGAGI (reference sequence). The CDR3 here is CASSSILASGETQYF. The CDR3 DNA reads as TGTGCCAGCAGTTCCATACTAGCGTCGGGGGAGACCCAGTACTTC.

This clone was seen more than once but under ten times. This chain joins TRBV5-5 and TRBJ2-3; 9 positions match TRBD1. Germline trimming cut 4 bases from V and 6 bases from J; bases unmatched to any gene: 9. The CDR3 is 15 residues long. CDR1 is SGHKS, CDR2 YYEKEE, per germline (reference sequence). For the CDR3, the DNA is TGTGCCAGCAGCCCGCCGGGACAGGGATTCGATACGCAGTATTTT. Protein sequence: CASSPPGQGFDTQYF.

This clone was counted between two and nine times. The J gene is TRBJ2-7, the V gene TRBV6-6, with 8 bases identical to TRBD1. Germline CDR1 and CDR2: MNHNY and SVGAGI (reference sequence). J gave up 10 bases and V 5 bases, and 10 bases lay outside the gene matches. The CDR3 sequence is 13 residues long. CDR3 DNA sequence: TGTGCCAGCAGTCCGACGCAACAGGGGGGCCAGTACTTC. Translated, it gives CASSPTQQGGQYF.

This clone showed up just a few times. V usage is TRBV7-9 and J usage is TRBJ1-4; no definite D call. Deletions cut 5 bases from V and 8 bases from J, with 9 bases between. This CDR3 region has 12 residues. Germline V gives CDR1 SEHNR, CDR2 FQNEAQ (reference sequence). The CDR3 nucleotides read TGTGCCAGCAGCCCCACGCCGGAAAAACTGTTTTTT. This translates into CASSPTPEKLFF.

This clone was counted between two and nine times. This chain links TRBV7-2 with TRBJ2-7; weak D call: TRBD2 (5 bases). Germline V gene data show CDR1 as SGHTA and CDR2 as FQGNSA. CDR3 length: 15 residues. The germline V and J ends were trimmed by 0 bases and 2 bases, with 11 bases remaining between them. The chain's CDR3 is CASSLAWTGPYEQYF. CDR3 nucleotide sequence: TGTGCCAGCAGCTTAGCTTGGACTGGGCCCTACGAGCAGTACTTC.

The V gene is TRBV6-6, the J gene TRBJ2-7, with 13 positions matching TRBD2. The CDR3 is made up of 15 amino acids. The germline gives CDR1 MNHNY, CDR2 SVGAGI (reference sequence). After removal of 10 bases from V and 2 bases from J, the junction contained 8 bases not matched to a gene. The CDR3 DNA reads TGTGCCACCCGACTAGCGGGAGGACAAGCCTACGAGCAGTACTTC. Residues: CATRLAGGQAYEQYF.

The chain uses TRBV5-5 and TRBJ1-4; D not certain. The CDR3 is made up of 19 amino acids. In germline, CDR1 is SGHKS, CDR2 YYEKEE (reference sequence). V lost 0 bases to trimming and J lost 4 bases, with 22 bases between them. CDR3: CASSLALDQWRQSNEKLFF. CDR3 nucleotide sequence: TGTGCCAGCAGCTTGGCCTTGGACCAGTGGCGTCAAAGTAATGAAAAACTGTTTTTT.

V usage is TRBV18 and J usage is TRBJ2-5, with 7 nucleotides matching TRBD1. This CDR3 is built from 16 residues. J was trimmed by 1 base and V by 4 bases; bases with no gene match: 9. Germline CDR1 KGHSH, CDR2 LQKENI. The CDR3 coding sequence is TGTGCCAGCTCACTTCGACAGGGCGCCCTCCAAGAGACCCAGTACTTC. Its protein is CASSLRQGALQETQYF.

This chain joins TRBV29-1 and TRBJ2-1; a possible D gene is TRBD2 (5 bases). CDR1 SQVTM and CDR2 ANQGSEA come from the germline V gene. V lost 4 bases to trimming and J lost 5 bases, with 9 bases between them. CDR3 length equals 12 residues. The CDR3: CSVVGNHNEQFF. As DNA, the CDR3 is TGCAGCGTTGTCGGGAACCACAATGAGCAGTTCTTC.

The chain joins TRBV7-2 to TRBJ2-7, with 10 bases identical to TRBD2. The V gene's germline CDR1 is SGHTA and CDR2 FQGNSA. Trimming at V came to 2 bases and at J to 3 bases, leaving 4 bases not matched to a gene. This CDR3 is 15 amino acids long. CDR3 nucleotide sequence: TGTGCCAGCAGCTTAATGGCTAGCGGGAGCTACGAGCAGTACTTC. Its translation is CASSLMASGSYEQYF.

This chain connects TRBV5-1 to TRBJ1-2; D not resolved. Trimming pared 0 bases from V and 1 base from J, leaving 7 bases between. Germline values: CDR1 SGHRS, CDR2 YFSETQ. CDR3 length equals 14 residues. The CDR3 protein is CASSLDPDNYGYTF. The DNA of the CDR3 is TGCGCCAGCAGCTTGGACCCCGATAACTATGGCTACACCTTC.